A single sample gave rise to the 26 T cell receptor beta chains below, sequenced in a study of HIV-infected children after antiretroviral therapy interruption. Documented treatment: PENTA 11 planned treatment interruption arm or continuous ART arm. Unique molecular identifiers were included in an RNA-based 3' RACE TCR library. TCRdb reprocessed the 3' RACE reads via MiXCR and lists one record per CDR3 protein. The sample yields fewer than 100,000 distinct CDR3 sequences, 6% to 8.5% seen once. The specimen comprised CD45RA+ CD4+ T cells from PBMCs, pooled from several time points, sampled from a donor given antiretroviral therapy, either interrupted or continuous. Subset of the sample: naive CD4+ CD45RA+ CD45RO- T cells. The source of these receptors is a pool of human donors with HIV.

This clonotype was observed at least ten times. The V gene is TRBV12-3 or TRBV12-4, the J gene TRBJ1-5; D unclear. V shed 6 bases and J shed 4 bases, with 7 bases lying between them. This CDR3 contains 12 residues. The CDR3 bases are TGTGCCAGCAGCCTCAGGAATCAGCCCCAGCATTTT. Amino acid sequence: CASSLRNQPQHF.

This clonotype was recorded a few times. V usage is TRBV10-3 and J usage is TRBJ2-3; D gene uncertain. The germline V gene encodes CDR1 ENHRY and CDR2 SYGVKD. With 6 bases removed from V and 2 bases from J, the gap between germline ends came to 9 bases. The CDR3 runs to 13 residues. In DNA, the CDR3 is TGTGCCATCAGCGACGCACTCACAGATACGCAGTATTTT. This translates into CAISDALTDTQYF.

This clonotype was seen many times. V gene TRBV23-1 combines with J gene TRBJ2-5, with unresolved D. TRBV23-1 is reported as an ORF; its role is uncertain. Trimming shortened V by 0 bases and J by 4 bases, and 6 bases separated the two germline ends. The CDR3 sequence is 13 residues long. The DNA for the CDR3 is TGCGCCAGCAGTCAATCGATAGGAGAGACCCAGTACTTC. Residues: CASSQSIGETQYF.

This clonotype was seen at least ten times. This sequence joins TRBV11-2 and TRBJ1-6; no definite D call. There are 12 residues in the CDR3. Per the germline V gene, CDR1 is SGHAT and CDR2 is FQNNGV. Trimming left V 1 base short and J 7 bases short, with 2 bases between. The CDR3, as DNA: TGTGCCAGCAGCTTAGGCAATTCACCCCTCCACTTT. Protein product: CASSLGNSPLHF.

Many counts were recorded for this clonotype. The V call is TRBV6-6, the J call TRBJ1-3; 7 positions match TRBD1. Germline lookup yields CDR1 MNHNY and CDR2 SVGAGI (reference sequence). The V segment lost 6 bases and the J segment 2 bases; nucleotides outside the gene matches: 7. CDR3 size: 15 residues. The CDR3: CASSHRQGTGNTIYF. DNA of the CDR3: TGTGCCAGCAGCCATCGACAGGGAACTGGAAACACCATATATTTT.

This clonotype showed up many times. This chain connects TRBV28 to TRBJ2-3, with TRBD2 matching over 9 bases. The V gene end was trimmed by 3 bases and the J gene end by 0 bases; junction bases not matched to a gene: 7. Germline-derived CDR1 and CDR2 are MDHEN and SYDVKM. The CDR3 is 17 residues long. The CDR3 DNA follows: TGTGCCAGCAGTTTTGAGAGACTAGCGGAAAGCACAGATACGCAGTATTTT. Its translation is CASSFERLAESTDTQYF.

This clonotype has a count of ten or more. The V and J genes are TRBV20-1 and TRBJ1-2; D ambiguous. CDR1 DFQATT and CDR2 SNEGSKA come from the germline V gene (reference sequence). Deletions cut 4 bases from V and 2 bases from J, with 11 bases between. The CDR3 is 13 amino acids. The CDR3 here is CSAIIGSNYGYTF. The CDR3 DNA is TGCAGTGCTATCATCGGCTCAAACTATGGCTACACCTTC.

This clonotype has more than one count but fewer than ten. CDR3 amino acids: CASSDRDMGWRQPQHF. Here the CDR3 DNA reads TGTGCCAGCAGTGATAGAGACATGGGATGGAGACAGCCCCAGCATTTT. The genes are TRBV6-1 and TRBJ1-5; no clear D gene. V lost 3 bases and J lost 7, with 19 bases in between. There are 16 residues in the CDR3. The germline gives CDR1 MNHNS, CDR2 SASEGT.

This clonotype was detected many times. The chain joins TRBV4-1 to TRBJ1-1; the D is unclear. CDR1 MGHRA and CDR2 YSYEKL come from the germline V gene. V was pared by 1 base and J by 4 bases, with 22 bases between. The CDR3 sequence is 18 residues long. CDR3 amino acids: CASSQGPEFKFWSTEAFF. The CDR3 DNA follows: TGCGCCAGCAGCCAAGGACCAGAGTTCAAGTTTTGGAGCACTGAAGCTTTCTTT.

This clonotype was picked up many times. This chain links TRBV10-1 with TRBJ1-1; 7 nucleotides line up with TRBD1. CDR1 and CDR2 (germline): WNHNN, SYGVQD (reference sequence). Trimming took 10 bases from V and 1 from J; bases not matched to a gene: 15. There are 16 residues in the CDR3. The CDR3 bases are TGCGCCAACAGGATGAAGACAGGGAGTCCGAACACTGAAGCTTTCTTT. It translates to CANRMKTGSPNTEAFF.

This clonotype has at least ten counts. At one end the junction does not follow the germline gene, possibly because of a read error. In DNA form, the CDR3 reads TGTGCTAGCAGCTTACTAGCGGGTGCCCCGGATGAGCAGTTCTTC. This translates into CASSLLAGAPDEQFF. The chain couples TRBV7-7 to TRBJ2-1; 9 bases are a match to TRBD2. The CDR3 extends over 15 amino acids. Per germline, CDR1 SSHAT and CDR2 FNYEAQ (reference sequence).

This clonotype was found many times. The chain has TRBV4-1 and TRBJ2-7, with D possibly being TRBD2 (6 bases). Germline values: CDR1 MGHRA, CDR2 YSYEKL. The germline V and J ends were trimmed by 0 bases and 6 bases, with 18 bases remaining between them. This CDR3 spans 16 amino acids. In nucleotides, the CDR3 is TGCGCCAGCAGCCAAGAGTCGGGGGAACCCCAGGGCGAGCAGTACTTC. It translates to CASSQESGEPQGEQYF.

This clonotype turned up a few times. The chain carries TRBV11-2 and TRBJ2-7, with 10 nucleotides matching TRBD1. The length of the CDR3 is 17 residues. Germline V gene sequence: CDR1 SGHAT, CDR2 FQNNGV. V was clipped by 1 base and J by 3 bases; unmatched bases: 9. The CDR3 region has the DNA TGTGCCAGCAGCTTAGTTGGGACAGGGGTGACCTTCTACGAGCAGTACTTC. Its protein is CASSLVGTGVTFYEQYF.

This clonotype showed up just a few times. This chain joins TRBV5-4 and TRBJ1-5; no firm D call. The V end lost 2 bases, the J end lost 0 bases, and 15 bases lay between the germline ends. This CDR3 is built from 17 residues. From germline, CDR1 is SGHNT and CDR2 YYREEE (reference sequence). The CDR3 DNA reads as TGTGCCAGCAGCTTCCTTACCGCCAGCGATAGCAATCAGCCCCAGCATTTT. This gives the protein CASSFLTASDSNQPQHF.

This clonotype was found many times. The chain is built from TRBV19 and TRBJ2-3, with D uncertain. V was shortened by 6 bases and J by 1 base, with 11 bases between the two germline ends. From germline, CDR1 is LNHDA and CDR2 SQIVND (reference sequence). This CDR3 is built from 14 residues. The CDR3 protein is CASSQVDGTDTQYF. The CDR3 DNA reads TGTGCCAGTAGCCAGGTTGACGGCACAGATACGCAGTATTTT.

This clonotype was observed many times. Written as DNA, the CDR3 is TGTGCCAGCAGTTTACAGGGGGCTCAAGGCTACGAGCAGTACTTC. This codes for CASSLQGAQGYEQYF. The J gene is TRBJ2-7, the V gene TRBV27; 8 bases line up with TRBD1. V gave up 2 bases and J gave up 3 bases; unmatched junction bases: 6. Germline CDR1 MNHEY, CDR2 SMNVEV (reference sequence). This CDR3 spans 15 amino acids.

This clonotype was seen at least ten times. This rearrangement joins TRBV20-1 to TRBJ2-2; 9 bases fit TRBD1. V lost 6 bases, J lost 6 bases, and 11 bases stayed unmatched. The germline CDR1 and CDR2 sequences are DFQATT and SNEGSKA (reference sequence). The CDR3 runs 15 residues. CDR3 DNA sequence: TGCAGTGCCAAGTACAGGGGGCTCATGTCCGGGGAGCTGTTTTTT. It specifies CSAKYRGLMSGELFF.

This clonotype was recorded a few times. The chain links TRBV29-1 to TRBJ2-5; D call uncertain. Germline CDR1 SQVTM, CDR2 ANQGSEA. The CDR3 runs 13 residues. Trimming took off 6 bases at V and 5 bases at J, with 16 bases between the two ends. This CDR3 is CSVSPRIIETQYF. Written as DNA, the CDR3 is TGCAGCGTATCTCCGCGTATCATCGAGACCCAGTACTTC.

This chain joins TRBV10-3 and TRBJ2-1, with unresolved D. V lost 3 bases to trimming and J lost 0 bases, with 12 bases between them. Germline CDR1 ENHRY, CDR2 SYGVKD. The CDR3 totals 16 residues. CDR3: CAISDPGSSSYNEQFF. The CDR3 DNA sequence: TGTGCCATCAGTGACCCGGGCTCCAGCTCCTACAATGAGCAGTTCTTC.

A single count supports this clonotype. Possible read error: a much larger clone is one base away. The chain combines TRBV24-1 with TRBJ2-3, with D uncertain. Germline CDR1 and CDR2: KGHDR and SFDVKD. This CDR3 contains 12 residues. Here the CDR3 DNA reads TGTGCCGCCAGCCCCAGAAGAGATACGCAGTATTTT. It translates to CAASPRRDTQYF.

The V call is TRBV30, the J call TRBJ2-5, with no clear D. There are 12 residues in the CDR3. The germline V gene has CDR1 GTSNPN and CDR2 SVGIG (reference sequence). The V end was cut by 1 base, the J end by 5 bases, with 8 bases between. CDR3: CAWSAVRETQYF. As DNA, the CDR3 is TGTGCCTGGAGTGCTGTCCGGGAGACCCAGTACTTC. Using reference TRBV30 and TRBJ2-5 for the parts outside the CDR3, the full variable domain is SQTIHQWPATLVQPVGSPLSLECTVEGTSNPNLYWYRQAAGRGLQLLFYSVGIGQISSEVPQNLSASRPQDRQFILSSKKLLLSDSGFYLCAWSAVRETQYFGPGTRLLVL.

This clonotype appeared many times. The rearrangement joins TRBV23-1 to TRBJ1-2; D gene unclear. TRBV23-1 carries the ORF label, with uncertain function. The CDR3 sequence is 14 residues long. The V end lost 1 base, the J end lost 8 bases, and 14 bases lay between the germline ends. The CDR3 DNA follows: TGCGCCAGCAGTCAATGGAAGCGGGTAGTGGGCTACACCTTC. Amino acid sequence: CASSQWKRVVGYTF.

The chain combines TRBV6-5 with TRBJ1-6; 9 nucleotides align to TRBD1. CDR1 is MNHEY, CDR2 SVGAGI, per germline. The length of the CDR3 is 15 residues. The J segment lost 8 bases and the V segment lost 4 bases, leaving 6 bases of the junction unmatched. The chain's CDR3 is CASSSQGAIDSPLHF. The CDR3 DNA reads as TGTGCCAGCAGTTCACAGGGGGCGATCGATTCACCCCTCCACTTT.

A few counts support this clonotype. The chain is built from TRBV3-1 and TRBJ2-3; D gene ambiguous. V lost 0 bases to trimming and J lost 0 bases, with 13 bases between them. The CDR3 has 17 amino acids. Looked up from germline, CDR1 is LGHDT and CDR2 is YNNKEL (reference sequence). As DNA, the CDR3 is TGTGCCAGCAGCCAAGAGCCCAGATCAGATAGCACAGATACGCAGTATTTT. Translated: CASSQEPRSDSTDTQYF.

This clonotype was counted ten times or more. This rearrangement joins TRBV20-1 to TRBJ2-5; D gene unclear. The V gene's germline CDR1 is DFQATT and CDR2 SNEGSKA (reference sequence). The CDR3 spans 12 residues. The ends were cut back, 2 bases at V and 7 bases at J, with 11 bases in the middle. The CDR3 bases are TGCAGTGCTAGATCTTATTCCGGGACCCAGTACTTC. This encodes CSARSYSGTQYF.

This clonotype was counted at least ten times. The chain recombines TRBV12-3 or TRBV12-4 with TRBJ1-2; D may be TRBD1 (5 bases). Trimming shortened V by 4 bases and J by 8 bases, and 20 bases separated the two germline ends. The CDR3 loop spans 15 amino acids. The CDR3 here is CASSSQGSLIKGYTF. In nucleotides, the CDR3 is TGTGCCAGCAGTTCCCAGGGCTCACTGATTAAGGGCTACACCTTC.